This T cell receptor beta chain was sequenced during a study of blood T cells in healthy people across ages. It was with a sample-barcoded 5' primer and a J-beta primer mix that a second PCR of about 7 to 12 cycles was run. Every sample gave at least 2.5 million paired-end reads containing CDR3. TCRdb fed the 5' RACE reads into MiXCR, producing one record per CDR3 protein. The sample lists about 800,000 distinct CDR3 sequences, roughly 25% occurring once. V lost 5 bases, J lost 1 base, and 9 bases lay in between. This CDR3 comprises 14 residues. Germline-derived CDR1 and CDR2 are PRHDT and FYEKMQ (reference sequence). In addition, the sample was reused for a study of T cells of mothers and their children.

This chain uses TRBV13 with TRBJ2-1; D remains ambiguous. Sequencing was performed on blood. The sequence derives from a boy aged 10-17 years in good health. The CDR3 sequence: CASSRSKSYNEQFF. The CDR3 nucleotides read TGTGCCAGCAGCCGTTCAAAGTCCTACAATGAGCAGTTCTTC.